Below, 8 T cell receptor beta chains from the same sample are listed, as sequenced in a study of blood T cell repertoires in COVID-19. Measured with immunoSEQ multiplex PCR; TCRdb has only the in-frame clones, and not every one. Among about 89,000 clones listed, 60% to 85% were seen once. The sequencing sample was made of peripheral blood. The receptors were gathered from a human donor in a cohort sampled during active COVID-19.

The chain recombines TRBV5-1 with TRBJ2-3; tentatively, D is TRBD1 (5 bases). CDR3 length: 17 residues. CDR1 is SGHRS, CDR2 YFSETQ, per germline. With 0 bases removed from V and 0 bases from J, the gap between germline ends came to 14 bases. Here the CDR3 reads CASSLAIQGLSTDTQYF. CDR3 DNA: TGCGCCAGCAGCTTGGCCATTCAGGGCCTGAGCACAGATACGCAGTATTTT.

The chain links TRBV29-1 to TRBJ1-2; the D gene is possibly TRBD1 (6 bases). The germline V gene has CDR1 SQVTM and CDR2 ANQGSEA. Between the trimmed V and J ends, which lost 7 bases and 6 bases, there was a span of 15 bases. This CDR3 comprises 12 residues. Written as DNA, the CDR3 is TGCAGCGCGAGGGACACCTCAGATGGCTACACCTTC. Translation gives CSARDTSDGYTF.

This clone was seen more than once but under ten times. This sequence joins TRBV28 and TRBJ1-3; the D gene is possibly TRBD1 (5 bases). CDR1 and CDR2 from the germline V gene are MDHEN and SYDVKM. This CDR3 spans 15 amino acids. The ends were cut back, 6 bases at V and 0 bases at J, with 12 bases in the middle. The CDR3: CASRWGDTSGNTIYF. Here the CDR3 DNA reads TGTGCCAGCAGGTGGGGGGATACCTCTGGAAACACCATATATTTT.

This clone was seen many times. The chain carries TRBV7-9 and TRBJ1-2, with D tentatively TRBD1 (6 bases). V lost 3 bases and J 3 bases, leaving 14 bases between the germline ends. Germline-derived CDR1 and CDR2 are SEHNR and FQNEAQ (reference sequence). The CDR3 totals 15 residues. The CDR3 here is CASSLLGDIYYGYTF. The DNA for the CDR3 is TGTGCCAGCAGCTTGTTAGGGGACATCTACTATGGCTACACCTTC.

This chain connects TRBV4-1 to TRBJ2-1; TRBD1 matches at 9 bases. CDR1 is MGHRA, CDR2 YSYEKL, per germline. The CDR3 has 16 amino acids. Trimming cost V 7 bases and J 0 bases; bases outside gene matches: 7. CDR3 in DNA: TGCGCCAGCAACCCCGGACAGGGGCCCTCCTACAATGAGCAGTTCTTC. Translating gives CASNPGQGPSYNEQFF.

On this clone itself: A far larger clone is a single base away, which makes a read error likely. The same CDR3 can be traced to other DNA sequences in this sample. The rearrangement joins TRBV7-2 to TRBJ2-7; maybe TRBD2 (7 bases). The CDR3 covers 15 residues. Germline CDR1 is SGHTA and CDR2 is FQGNSA. The CDR3 region has the DNA TGCGCCAGCAGCTTAGGGGGGGGGCAGACCTACGAGCAGTACTTC. Amino acids: CASSLGGGQTYEQYF.

Only a few counts were recorded for this clone. The genes are TRBV20-1 and TRBJ2-7, with 7 bases fitting TRBD1. Germline-derived CDR1 and CDR2 are DFQATT and SNEGSKA (reference sequence). V lost 3 bases to trimming and J lost 6 bases; unmatched junction nucleotides: 17. The CDR3 covers 16 residues. In nucleotides, the CDR3 is TGCAGTGCTAGTTCAGCGTACAAGACAGGGTCGTTCGAGCAGTACTTC. Translated: CSASSAYKTGSFEQYF.

The J gene is TRBJ1-1, the V gene TRBV2; possible D gene TRBD1, 5 bases. The V end lost 6 bases, the J end lost 5 bases, and 16 bases lay between the germline ends. CDR1 is SNHLY and CDR2 is FYNNEI in the germline V gene. This CDR3 has 14 amino acids. Written as DNA, the CDR3 is TGTGCCAGCAGGTCAGACAGACTGTGGACTGAAGCTTTCTTT. Translated: CASRSDRLWTEAFF. The whole variable domain, filled in from reference TRBV2 and TRBJ1-1, reads EPEVTQTPSHQVTQMGQEVILRCVPISNHLYFYWYRQILGQKVEFLVSFYNNEISEKSEIFDDQFSVERPDGSNFTLKIRSTKLEDSAMYFCASRSDRLWTEAFFGQGTRLTVV.